These 13 T cell receptor beta chains came from one sample sequenced in a study of blood T cells in healthy people across ages. Then a second PCR, running roughly 7 to 11 cycles, was carried out with a sample-barcoded 5' primer and a J-beta primer mix. TCRdb passed the 5' RACE reads through MiXCR, listing each CDR3 protein once. This sample carries 600,000 or so distinct CDR3 sequences, approximately 30% of them seen once, and the ten largest clones take 15% to 17%. Sequenced: blood. These receptors all stem from a woman of 80 years or more in good health.

V gene TRBV3-1 combines with J gene TRBJ1-1; D uncertain. Germline values: CDR1 LGHDT, CDR2 YNNKEL (reference sequence). This CDR3 region has 14 residues. The V gene lost 3 bases and the J gene lost 0 bases, with 8 bases spanning the gap. The CDR3 reads CASSHADLNTEAFF. CDR3 coding DNA: TGTGCCAGCAGCCACGCAGACTTGAACACTGAAGCTTTCTTT.

At least ten counts were recorded for this clonotype. V usage is TRBV12-3 or TRBV12-4 and J usage is TRBJ2-1; unclear D gene. V was shortened by 3 bases and J by 7 bases, with 10 bases between the two germline ends. The CDR3 is 13 amino acids. CDR3 in DNA: TGTGCCAGCAGTTTGATCTCCGGTAATGAGCAGTTCTTC. Protein sequence: CASSLISGNEQFF.

This clonotype was found many times. The rearrangement joins TRBV20-1 to TRBJ2-7, with a tentative D call TRBD1 (6 bases). This CDR3 contains 13 residues. From germline, CDR1 is DFQATT and CDR2 SNEGSKA (reference sequence). Trimming cost V 2 bases and J 7 bases, with 15 bases left between them. CDR3: CSARSPTGNEQYF. The CDR3 DNA follows: TGCAGTGCTAGATCCCCGACAGGCAATGAGCAGTACTTC.

The genes are TRBV20-1 and TRBJ1-2; tentative D call: TRBD1 (6 bases). Trimming shortened V by 3 bases and J by 3 bases, and 11 bases separated the two germline ends. CDR1 is DFQATT and CDR2 is SNEGSKA in the germline V gene (reference sequence). CDR3 length: 13 residues. The CDR3 DNA reads as TGCAGTGCTAGGCCTCAGGGGCACTATGGCTACACCTTC. Translation gives CSARPQGHYGYTF.

For this clonotype: Here the CDR3 omits its conserved ending phenylalanine or tryptophan, so a read error is the likely source. The CDR3 bases are TGTGCCAGCAGCTTAGTAATGTCAGGGGGAAGCTATGGCTACACCGTC. Translated: CASSLVMSGGSYGYTV. This chain links TRBV7-9 with TRBJ1-2, with 7 bases lining up with TRBD1. The trim removed 1 base at V and 4 bases at J, leaving 9 bases unmatched. Germline CDR1 is SEHNR and CDR2 is FQNEAQ (reference sequence). This CDR3 is 16 amino acids long.

There are a few counts of this clonotype. This rearrangement joins TRBV20-1 to TRBJ1-1; D gene uncertain. CDR1 is DFQATT and CDR2 is SNEGSKA in the germline V gene (reference sequence). The CDR3 is made up of 14 amino acids. V shed 5 bases and J shed 1 base, with 14 bases lying between them. CDR3 region: CSAVSRRGNTEAFF. The CDR3, as DNA: TGCAGTGCTGTATCCCGCCGGGGGAACACTGAAGCTTTCTTT.

The chain has TRBV5-1 and TRBJ1-2, with D unclear. Germline assignment: CDR1 SGHRS and CDR2 YFSETQ. V shed 2 bases and J shed 0 bases, with 14 bases lying between them. The CDR3 length is 16 residues. In DNA, the CDR3 is TGCGCCAGCAGCTTTTTAAGTAGGACTTCTAACTATGGCTACACCTTC. Its protein product is CASSFLSRTSNYGYTF.

This clonotype has ten or more counts. V usage is TRBV3-1 and J usage is TRBJ2-1; 7 nucleotides agree with TRBD2. V lost 4 bases and J lost 6; bases outside the gene matches: 6. Germline values: CDR1 LGHDT, CDR2 YNNKEL (reference sequence). CDR3 length: 14 residues. For the CDR3, the DNA is TGTGCCAGCAGCCTACTACGGACTAGCAATGAGCAGTTCTTC. Translating gives CASSLLRTSNEQFF.

This chain links TRBV25-1 with TRBJ2-1; 13 nucleotides align to TRBD2. CDR1 is MGHDK, CDR2 SYGVNS, per germline. V gave up 4 bases and J gave up 6 bases; unmatched junction bases: 3. This CDR3 spans 15 amino acids. The CDR3 spells CASSGTSGGANEQFF. For the CDR3, the DNA is TGTGCCAGCAGTGGCACTAGCGGGGGGGCCAATGAGCAGTTCTTC.

This chain links TRBV7-3 with TRBJ2-3; 10 positions agree with TRBD2. V trimming: 4 bases; J trimming: 2 bases; junction bases outside the gene matches: 6. The CDR3 totals 16 residues. The V gene's germline CDR1 is SGHTA and CDR2 FQGTGA. CDR3 loop: CASSSPSGGPTDTQYF. CDR3 in DNA: TGTGCCAGCAGCTCTCCTAGCGGGGGACCCACAGATACGCAGTATTTT.

The chain carries TRBV29-1 and TRBJ1-1; possibly TRBD1 for D (6 bases). Germline assignment: CDR1 SQVTM and CDR2 ANQGSEA. The ends were cut back, 6 bases at V and 7 bases at J, with 18 bases in the middle. The CDR3 has 13 amino acids. The CDR3 DNA sequence: TGCAGCGTCGGAGGGGGACAAAAAAGTGAAGCTTTCTTT. The encoded protein is CSVGGGQKSEAFF.

There are a few counts of this clonotype. This rearrangement joins TRBV19 to TRBJ1-1; tentative D call: TRBD1 (6 bases). This CDR3 is built from 13 residues. The V gene's germline CDR1 is LNHDA and CDR2 SQIVND (reference sequence). Trimming cost V 0 bases and J 10 bases, with 12 bases left between them. The CDR3 here is CASSIDAGGGAFF. CDR3 nucleotides: TGTGCCAGTAGTATAGACGCCGGAGGGGGAGCTTTCTTT.

This chain links TRBV5-1 with TRBJ2-4; 13 bases are shared with TRBD2. The DNA end lines up better with TRBJ2-7; the J call may be wrong. The CDR3 extends over 15 amino acids. Germline CDR1 reads SGHRS; CDR2 reads YFSETQ. In DNA form, the CDR3 reads TGCGCCAGCAGCATCGGGACTAGCGGGGACTACGAGCAGTACTTC. Translation gives CASSIGTSGDYEQYF.